This T cell receptor beta chain was captured by sequencing in a study of T cell responses to AZD1222 COVID-19 vaccine (dated by TCRdb to about 2021). Background for the entire study: A total of just over 230 trial participants underwent TCR sequencing, of whom nearly 210 had received two doses of AZD1222 and roughly 26 had received two doses of the MenACWY control vaccine. Trial participants were enrolled by age into subgroups of 18-55, 56-69 and 70-plus years, and around 140, 26 and 57 TCR-sequenced participants, respectively, were included in these subgroups.

V is reduced by 7 bases and J by 0 bases, leaving a spacing of 19 bases between them. The germline V gene encodes CDR1 MDHEN and CDR2 SYDVKM. The CDR3 contains 17 residues, cysteine and phenylalanine counted. Only the CDR3 DNA stays, 51 bases, in frame from base 1. Overall study outcomes, separate from this receptor: Conclusions about previously exposed vaccinees were limited because only six AZD1222 recipients were SARS-CoV-2 seropositive at baseline. In the small 56-69-year group, the increase in depth fell short of significance, most likely because of low power. After two AZD1222 doses, spike-specific TCR breadth and depth were significantly higher than at day 0 and than in MenACWY recipients. Because no samples from the day 14 peak response were available, repertoires could be characterized only after the peak T cell response. Most participants were white British and females outnumbered males, and the authors suggested that clonal diversity may have been underestimated. Reportedly, close to half of the unique spike-specific TCRs recognized epitopes lying outside the regions that are mutated in the B.1.351 and B.1.1.7 variants. CD4 TCRs associated with the vaccine covered the entire spike protein, and the dominant responses were in regions 160-218 and 743-854.

The CDR3 regions of human TCRbeta chains were analyzed by immunosequencing. Per the original workflow: TCRs in the repertoires were matched against a reference library of SARS-CoV-2-specific TCRs that had been generated with the MIRA antigen-specificity platform. Breadth was defined as the fraction of unique TCRs that were SARS-CoV-2-associated, and depth was defined as the fraction of total T cells that were SARS-CoV-2-associated. Using the MIRA data, every spike-specific TCR was mapped to the spike region that the TCR reacted to and assigned to either a CD4 or a CD8 class. Log10-transformed breadth and depth values were compared by one-way ANOVA with Sidak's multiple comparisons tests. The source is immuneACCESS, and TCRdb retained only in-frame sequences with V and J called. Part of the clones is not carried over; for the studies checked, unresolved V genes explain less than half of this, and the remainder is unexplained. V and J calls and clone size are given by that table; D and trimming were obtained from the DNA. This sample comprises 150,000 to 200,000 clones, roughly 88% of them detected only once. Of the sample, around 10% is held by the ten largest clones.

With respect to this clone: Its specific antigen is unknown. Per-base quality was not reported, and no clone a single base away is much larger than it.

The sample's time point label, in plain terms: about 28 days (+/-7) after the second vaccine dose. Because spike-specific TCR depth and breadth did not differ between the two schedules, AZD1222 recipients who got a second dose at roughly 4 weeks were pooled with those who got a second dose at roughly 12 weeks. Samples from vaccinated people were obtained from the UK trials COV001 and COV002, which included a single-blind randomized controlled phase 2/3 trial of AZD1222 (ChAdOx1 nCoV-19) in healthy adults. For TCRbeta chain sequencing, PBMC samples were collected from trial participants at day 0 and at day 28 after the second dose.

The chain couples TRBV28 to TRBJ1-5; no D gene call is confident. The receptor's source is an adult who received the AZD1222 COVID-19 vaccine. The sequencing here drew on peripheral blood, taken 28 days after the second AZD1222 dose. DNA sequence: TGTGCCAGCACCTCGGGGAGAGTGCTGGATAGCAATCAGCCCCAGCATTTT. The translation is CASTSGRVLDSNQPQHF.